This T cell receptor (beta chain) was recorded in a study of patients and donors after allogeneic stem cell transplantation. At least ten counts were recorded for this clonotype. CDR1 is SGHTA, CDR2 FQGNSA, per germline. The CDR3 totals 13 residues. The J segment lost 5 bases and the V segment lost 4 bases, leaving 3 bases of the junction unmatched. TCRdb redid the calling of the RT-PCR reads with MiXCR, one entry per CDR3 protein. The sample comprises 65,000 to 80,000 distinct CDR3 sequences, around a quarter of which are singletons, and approximately 25% rests with the top ten. The specimen was blood, either unsorted or a sorted T cell fraction (not recorded which). This TCR was recovered from a human donor who was either an allogeneic HSCT recipient or a stem cell or donor lymphocyte infusion donor (not recorded which). It is not recorded whose cells these are; they may come from a transplant donor. J is TRBJ1-2 and V is TRBV7-2, with 8 bases identical to TRBD1. The CDR3 nucleotides read TGTGCCAGCAGCTATGGGACAGGTTATGGCTACACCTTC. Encoded protein: CASSYGTGYGYTF.